The rows below give T cell receptor beta chains drawn from one sample of a study of chronic HIV infection and antiretroviral therapy. TCRdb itself ran the 5' RACE reads through MiXCR, one entry per CDR3 protein. The sample lists about 31,000 distinct CDR3 sequences, over 7% seen once, with more than 2% in the top ten. The sample was peripheral blood. The receptor source for this set is an adult who had HIV and had not received antiretroviral therapy, or was an uninfected healthy control (not recorded which). The CDR3 runs from the conserved cysteine through the conserved F or W. The D gene is left open where the match is weak. Part of the rows lack a size; the others show once, few, many or a class for expanded clones.

clone size | D gene | J gene | V gene | CDR3 protein | CDR3 DNA
NA | NA | TRBJ2-3 | TRBV12-3/TRBV12-4 | CASSTGQGTDTQYF | TGTGCCAGCAGTACAGGGCAGGGGACAGATACGCAGTATTTT
many | TRBD1 | TRBJ1-2 | TRBV14 | CASSDRGSYGYTF | TGTGCCAGCAGCGACAGGGGCTCGTATGGCTACACCTTC
few | NA | TRBJ1-1 | TRBV7-9 | CASTQTQMNTEAFF | TGTGCCAGCACCCAGACCCAAATGAACACTGAAGCTTTCTTT
many | NA | TRBJ2-3 | TRBV11-2 | CASSSFGAEDTQYF | TGTGCCAGCAGCTCCTTCGGGGCTGAAGATACGCAGTATTTT
few | TRBD1 | TRBJ2-1 | TRBV2 | CASSADRGHGNEQFF | TGTGCCAGCAGTGCCGACAGGGGGCATGGGAATGAGCAGTTCTTC
medium-sized | NA | TRBJ2-7 | TRBV5-5 | CASSGGPAETYEQYF | TGTGCCAGCAGCGGGGGGCCAGCTGAGACCTACGAGCAGTACTTC
many | NA | TRBJ1-1 | TRBV4-1 | CASSQDLVSYTEAFF | TGCGCCAGCAGCCAAGATCTGGTCTCCTACACTGAAGCTTTCTTT
NA | NA | TRBJ2-3 | TRBV15 | CATSGDTQYF | TGTGCCACCAGTGGAGATACGCAGTATTTT
many | TRBD1 | TRBJ2-7 | TRBV11-3 | CASSSGTGPYEQYF | TGTGCCAGCAGCTCCGGGACAGGGCCGTACGAGCAGTACTTC
NA | TRBD1 | TRBJ2-1 | TRBV7-6 | CASSLEGTGFNEQFF | TGTGCCAGCAGCTTAGAGGGGACAGGATTCAATGAGCAGTTCTTC
many | NA | TRBJ1-5 | TRBV5-6 | CASSGLRGPQHF | TGTGCCAGCAGCGGGCTCCGGGGGCCCCAGCATTTT
NA | TRBD2 | TRBJ2-1 | TRBV5-5 | CASRYLAGQFF | TGTGCCAGCCGGTATCTAGCGGGGCAGTTCTTC
many | NA | TRBJ2-2 | TRBV5-6 | CASSLEGIQFGAGELFF | TGTGCCAGCAGCTTGGAGGGCATCCAGTTCGGGGCCGGGGAGCTGTTTTTT
many | NA | TRBJ1-5 | TRBV27 | CASSLTGRSVPHF | TGTGCCAGCAGTTTAACCGGGAGATCGGTTCCGCATTTT
NA | NA | TRBJ2-1 | TRBV4-1 | CASRSGYNEQFF | TGCGCCAGCAGGTCAGGATACAATGAGCAGTTCTTC
NA | NA | TRBJ2-6 | TRBV2 | CASSASSGANVLTF | TGTGCCAGCAGTGCATCTTCTGGGGCCAACGTCCTGACTTTC
NA | NA | TRBJ2-7 | TRBV5-6 | CASSLTTIEQYF | TGTGCCAGCAGCTTAACCACAATCGAGCAGTACTTC
NA | NA | TRBJ1-2 | TRBV7-2 | CASSLAGTFLYGYTF | TGTGCCAGCAGCTTAGCAGGGACATTCCTCTATGGCTACACCTTC
many | NA | TRBJ1-2 | TRBV5-5 | CASSPTANYGYTF | TGTGCCAGCAGCCCGACAGCTAACTATGGCTACACCTTC
many | TRBD2 | TRBJ2-1 | TRBV18 | CASSPPLAGGGNEQFF | TGTGCCAGCTCACCACCACTAGCGGGAGGTGGGAATGAGCAGTTCTTC
many | NA | TRBJ2-5 | TRBV29-1 | CSVKGRHYETQYF | TGCAGCGTTAAGGGACGGCATTATGAGACCCAGTACTTC
many | NA | TRBJ2-7 | TRBV28 | CASSTRVYEQYF | TGTGCCAGCAGTACCAGGGTCTACGAGCAGTACTTC
NA | NA | TRBJ1-2 | TRBV10-3 | CAISEAGVDGYTF | TGTGCCATCAGTGAGGCGGGGGTGGATGGCTACACCTTC
few | NA | TRBJ1-5 | TRBV11-3 | CASSLDPRYQPQHF | TGTGCCAGCAGCTTAGATCCCCGTTATCAGCCCCAGCATTTT
medium-sized | TRBD1 | TRBJ1-5 | TRBV20-1 | CSAREGDREYQPQHF | TGCAGTGCTAGAGAGGGGGACAGGGAATATCAGCCCCAGCATTTT
few | TRBD1 | TRBJ1-4 | TRBV4-1 | CASSQDGQVFTNEKLFF | TGCGCCAGCAGCCAAGACGGACAGGTGTTTACTAATGAAAAACTGTTTTTT
NA | TRBD1 | TRBJ2-2 | TRBV3-1 | CASSLGPGQGKITGELFF | TGTGCCAGCAGCCTTGGTCCGGGACAGGGGAAAATCACCGGGGAGCTGTTTTTT
medium-sized | TRBD1 | TRBJ1-1 | TRBV20-1 | CSARSGQGDTEAFF | TGCAGTGCTAGATCGGGACAGGGGGACACTGAAGCTTTCTTT
many | NA | TRBJ2-7 | TRBV4-3 | CASSQEGARTEQYF | TGCGCCAGCAGCCAAGAAGGGGCGAGAACCGAGCAGTACTTC
many | NA | TRBJ1-1 | TRBV4-1 | CASSPREGGGTEAFF | TGCGCCAGCAGCCCCCGTGAGGGGGGAGGGACTGAAGCTTTCTTT
many | TRBD2 | TRBJ2-7 | TRBV20-1 | CSASRLAGLGEQYF | TGCAGTGCTTCCAGACTAGCGGGACTGGGGGAGCAGTACTTC
few | NA | TRBJ2-5 | TRBV6-5 | CASNPTQGETQYF | TGTGCCAGCAATCCGACTCAAGGGGAGACCCAGTACTTC
NA | NA | TRBJ2-3 | TRBV7-2 | CASSLEFADTQYF | TGTGCCAGCAGCTTAGAGTTCGCAGATACGCAGTATTTT
many | NA | TRBJ1-4 | TRBV29-1 | CSVEDPNSDNEKLFF | TGCAGCGTTGAAGATCCGAACAGTGATAATGAAAAACTGTTTTTT
many | TRBD2 | TRBJ2-3 | TRBV4-3 | CASSPGGAGVTDTQYF | TGCGCCAGCAGCCCCGGTGGAGCGGGGGTCACAGATACGCAGTATTTT
few | NA | TRBJ1-3 | TRBV29-1 | CSVEAPGSGNTIYF | TGCAGCGTTGAAGCCCCAGGCTCTGGAAACACCATATATTTT
NA | NA | TRBJ2-1 | TRBV20-1 | CSASGATREQFF | TGCAGTGCTAGCGGTGCGACCCGTGAGCAGTTCTTC
many | NA | TRBJ2-4 | TRBV20-1 | CSARQANIQYF | TGCAGTGCTAGACAGGCAAACATTCAGTACTTC
many | NA | TRBJ2-3 | TRBV29-1 | CSVEAGRPRADTQYF | TGCAGCGTTGAAGCGGGGCGGCCTAGGGCAGATACGCAGTATTTT
few | TRBD2 | TRBJ2-3 | TRBV20-1 | CSAAPISGSGDTQYF | TGCAGTGCTGCCCCTATTAGCGGGAGTGGGGATACGCAGTATTTT
many | TRBD1 | TRBJ1-1 | TRBV9 | CASQNGQGNTEAFF | TGTGCCAGCCAAAATGGACAGGGGAACACTGAAGCTTTCTTT
many | NA | TRBJ2-7 | TRBV27 | CASTQRASSYEQYF | TGTGCCAGCACACAGAGGGCCAGCTCCTACGAGCAGTACTTC
few | TRBD2 | TRBJ2-1 | TRBV27 | CASRAGGPYNEQFF | TGTGCCAGCAGGGCGGGGGGCCCCTACAATGAGCAGTTCTTC
many | NA | TRBJ1-1 | TRBV11-2 | CASSLQDLVEAFF | TGTGCCAGCAGTCTACAGGACCTCGTTGAAGCTTTCTTT
NA | TRBD1 | TRBJ1-6 | TRBV27 | CASSSDRGWLSHSPLHF | TGTGCCAGCAGCTCGGACAGGGGGTGGCTTTCTCATTCACCCCTCCACTTT
many | NA | TRBJ1-2 | TRBV29-1 | CSVQGSEGNYGYTF | TGCAGCGTCCAAGGTTCAGAGGGCAACTATGGCTACACCTTC
many | NA | TRBJ2-1 | TRBV11-2 | CASSLSRGAGDEQFF | TGTGCCAGCAGCCTTTCTCGCGGGGCCGGGGATGAGCAGTTCTTC
many | TRBD2 | TRBJ2-1 | TRBV14 | CASSGRLAGESKFF | TGTGCCAGCAGCGGACGACTAGCGGGAGAAAGCAAGTTCTTC
few | TRBD1 | TRBJ1-1 | TRBV10-2 | CASSESTGLNTEAFF | TGCGCCAGCAGTGAGTCGACAGGGCTGAACACTGAAGCTTTCTTT
few | TRBD2 | TRBJ2-7 | TRBV7-2 | CASSPEGRGAYEQYF | TGTGCCAGCAGCCCGGAGGGGCGGGGGGCCTACGAGCAGTACTTC
many | TRBD2 | TRBJ2-1 | TRBV4-2 | CASSQEEAGGYNEQFF | TGTGCCAGCAGCCAAGAGGAAGCGGGGGGGTACAATGAGCAGTTCTTC
many | NA | TRBJ1-1 | TRBV12-3/TRBV12-4 | CASSDWGSGTEAFF | TGTGCCAGCAGCGACTGGGGGTCCGGGACTGAAGCTTTCTTT
NA | TRBD1 | TRBJ1-2 | TRBV29-1 | CSAVPRDRGGYTF | TGCAGCGCTGTCCCCCGGGACAGAGGTGGCTACACCTTC
many | NA | TRBJ2-2 | TRBV6-6 | CASSYLPGHNTGELFF | TGTGCCAGCAGTTACCTGCCGGGACATAACACCGGGGAGCTGTTTTTT
many | NA | TRBJ2-3 | TRBV5-5 | CASSPEASDTQYF | TGTGCCAGCAGCCCTGAGGCCTCAGATACGCAGTATTTT
many | TRBD2 | TRBJ2-1 | TRBV3-1 | CASSPSGRMAYNEQFF | TGTGCCAGCAGCCCAAGCGGGAGAATGGCCTACAATGAGCAGTTCTTC
many | NA | TRBJ2-3 | TRBV30 | CAWTPGGTDTQYF | TGTGCCTGGACACCGGGTGGCACAGATACGCAGTATTTT